A selection of T cell receptor beta chains follows, all from one sample in a study of T cells after yellow fever vaccination. TCRdb fed the 5' RACE reads into MiXCR, producing one record per CDR3 protein. The sample has about 340,000 distinct CDR3 sequences, 8.7% seen once; the top ten hold approximately 18%. The sample consisted of PBMCs, taken on the day of the first yellow fever vaccination. These receptors were collected from a man between 18 and 29 years old who received the YFV17D yellow fever vaccine. CDR3s include the opening cysteine and the closing phenylalanine or tryptophan. Part of the rows lack a size; the others show once, few, many or a class for expanded clones.

TRBV6-6	NA	CASGGQGEYGYTF
TRBV9	NA	CASSVGVASPQHF
TRBV6-5	NA	CASSYSQGPDGYTF
TRBV21-1	NA	CASSRKKGCTAQPQHF
TRBV20-1	few	CSARGGGGTEAFF
TRBV19	few	CASSMGLAGPNTDTQYF
TRBV20-1	NA	CSARDPTGWAQPQHF
TRBV7-9	NA	CASTAGTIFTPLHF
TRBV28	NA	CASSSPPGTGLTDTQYF
TRBV7-2	NA	CASSTGTGIYGYTF
TRBV12-3/TRBV12-4	few	CASSSSYRGGYNEQFF
TRBV6-5	few	CASSYTGGGTEAFF
TRBV12-3/TRBV12-4	NA	CASRGLAGEQYF
TRBV7-2	few	CASSYARQETQYF
TRBV4-3	few	CASSQEKGLTTVAKNIQYF
TRBV20-1	many	CSATATWMGTEAFF
TRBV6-2/TRBV6-3	NA	CASSYSIYNEQFF
TRBV4-3	few	CASSQAKGSSGNTIYF
TRBV5-1	few	CASSWTGDVGYGYTF
TRBV2	NA	CASSEGANTGELFF